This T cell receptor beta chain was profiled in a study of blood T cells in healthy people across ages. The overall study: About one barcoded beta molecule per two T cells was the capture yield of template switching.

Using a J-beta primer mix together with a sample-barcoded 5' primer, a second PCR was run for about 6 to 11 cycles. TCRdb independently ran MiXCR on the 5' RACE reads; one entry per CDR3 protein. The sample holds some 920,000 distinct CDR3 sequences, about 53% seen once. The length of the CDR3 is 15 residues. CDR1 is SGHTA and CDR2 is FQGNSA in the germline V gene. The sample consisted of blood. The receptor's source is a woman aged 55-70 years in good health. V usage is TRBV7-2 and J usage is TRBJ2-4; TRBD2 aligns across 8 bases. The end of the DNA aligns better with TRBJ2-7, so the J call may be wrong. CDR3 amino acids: CASSFALADYYEQYF. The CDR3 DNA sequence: TGTGCCAGCAGCTTTGCACTAGCGGATTACTACGAGCAGTACTTC.